This T cell receptor beta chain originates from a study of blood T cell repertoires in COVID-19. Background on the study: The United States, Italy and Spain were the sources of the acute and convalescent COVID-19 samples. PBMCs, B-cell-depleted T cells, or T cells provided the cDNA or gDNA that made up the material.

In the source study's methods: It was from reference gene primer amplification that nucleated cell counts were estimated. Profiling relied on immunoSEQ multiplex PCR, and the TCRdb table lists in-frame clones only, not all of them. That table gives V, J and clone size, and the DNA gave D and trimming. The profile shows around 270,000 clones, roughly 86% of them singletons. Losses at the gene ends were 4 bases for V and 8 bases for J; bases not matched to a gene: 3. The CDR3 length is 14 residues. Per germline, CDR1 SGHNT and CDR2 YYREEE (reference sequence). The receptor comes from a woman aged 45-65 years with acute or convalescent COVID-19. The gene calls are TRBV5-4 and TRBJ1-6; TRBD1 aligns across 10 bases. Input material: peripheral blood. The CDR3 reads CASSMDRGDSPLHF. CDR3 nucleotide sequence: TGTGCCAGCAGCATGGACAGGGGGGATTCACCCCTCCACTTT.